These 6 T cell receptor beta chains were all obtained from the same sample, sequenced in a study of T-cell memory formation after mild COVID-19. MiXCR, run by TCRdb on the 5' RACE reads, gives a single entry per CDR3 protein. The repertoire holds about 240,000 distinct CDR3 sequences, with around 10% as singletons. Sequenced: PBMCs or a T cell subset sorted from them (not recorded which). The receptors stem from a man between 18 and 35 years old who had mild COVID-19 (a few samples of this study predate the infection). Cell type and time point are not known.

This clonotype was seen a handful of times. V gene TRBV7-3 combines with J gene TRBJ2-1, with no clear D. Trimming cost V 5 bases and J 2 bases, with 22 bases left between them. Germline CDR1 SGHTA, CDR2 FQGTGA. The CDR3 is made up of 18 amino acids. Written as DNA, the CDR3 is TGTGCCAGCAGCCCCAAAGGTCGCCAGGCCGCTACCTACAATGAGCAGTTCTTC. This gives the protein CASSPKGRQAATYNEQFF.

The table lists this clonotype with a few counts. The gene calls are TRBV5-1 and TRBJ2-5, with D perhaps TRBD2 (6 bases). V shed 0 bases and J shed 1 base, with 13 bases lying between them. The CDR3 contains 16 residues. The germline gives CDR1 SGHRS, CDR2 YFSETQ. The CDR3 spells CASSLGIGTGQETQYF. CDR3 in DNA: TGCGCCAGCAGCTTGGGGATCGGGACTGGCCAAGAGACCCAGTACTTC.

This clonotype was observed a few times. This rearrangement joins TRBV18 to TRBJ2-1; 7 bases fit TRBD2. Trimming at V came to 1 base and at J to 5 bases, leaving 5 bases not matched to a gene. The V gene's germline CDR1 is KGHSH and CDR2 LQKENI. CDR3 length: 15 residues. Here the CDR3 reads CASSPRGGLNNEQFF. The CDR3 DNA reads TGTGCCAGCTCACCACGGGGGGGATTAAACAATGAGCAGTTCTTC.

This clonotype was picked up a small number of times. One junction end does not reproduce the germline sequence, and a read error may be involved. This chain links TRBV7-2 with TRBJ2-5; 14 bases align to TRBD2. The CDR3 extends over 14 amino acids. Germline loops: CDR1 SGHTA, CDR2 FQGNSA. The CDR3 DNA follows: TGTGCCAGCAGCCCCGGACTAGCGGGAGGTTCTGGTGTTTTC. Translating it yields CASSPGLAGGSGVF.

V and J are TRBV4-3 and TRBJ1-1, with D tentatively TRBD1 (6 bases). This CDR3 spans 15 amino acids. Germline V gene data show CDR1 as LGHNA and CDR2 as YSLEER. V was cut by 1 base and J by 4 bases, with 13 bases left in between. CDR3 protein: CASSQVGGAGTEAFF. Here the CDR3 DNA reads TGCGCCAGCAGCCAAGTGGGGGGCGCGGGCACTGAAGCTTTCTTT.

This clonotype was seen only a few times. The V gene is TRBV14, the J gene TRBJ2-1; either TRBD1 or TRBD2 may fit D (5 bases each). The germline V gene has CDR1 SGHDN and CDR2 FVKESK. The CDR3 length is 12 residues. Trimming pared 0 bases from V and 14 bases from J, leaving 11 bases between. The CDR3 nucleotides are TGTGCCAGCAGCCAAGATCTGGGACGGGAGTTCTTC. It specifies CASSQDLGREFF.